What follows are 24 T cell receptor beta chains derived from one specimen sequenced in a study of cytomegalovirus exposure and HLA in healthy donors. Method: immunoSEQ multiplex PCR; TCRdb's copy keeps in-frame clones and lacks some. The profile covers about 160,000 clones, with about 90% appearing a single time and 4% to 5% taken by the ten largest. The sequencing sample was made of PBMCs. The receptors here all came from a man aged 18 to 29 in good health and CMV-seropositive.

The count of this clone is one. This rearrangement joins TRBV27 to TRBJ2-7; weak D call: TRBD1 (6 bases). The CDR3 covers 14 residues. CDR1 MNHEY and CDR2 SMNVEV come from the germline V gene (reference sequence). V gave up 2 bases and J gave up 1 base, with 9 bases separating them. The CDR3 coding sequence is TGTGCCAGCAGTTTACAGGGGCCTTCCTACGAGCAGTACTTC. Its protein product is CASSLQGPSYEQYF.

This chain connects TRBV5-6 to TRBJ2-7; 8 bases are shared with TRBD1. Germline CDR1 reads SGHDT; CDR2 reads YYEEEE. The CDR3 runs 13 residues. V lost 5 bases and J lost 7; bases outside the gene matches: 8. In DNA, the CDR3 is TGTGCCAGCAGTCAGGACAGGGCGAGGGAGCAGTACTTC. This translates into CASSQDRAREQYF.

This chain links TRBV11-2 with TRBJ2-7; 13 nucleotides match TRBD2. The germline V gene has CDR1 SGHAT and CDR2 FQNNGV. V lost 5 bases to trimming and J lost 7 bases; unmatched junction nucleotides: 8. The CDR3 totals 15 residues. CDR3 DNA sequence: TGTGCCAGCAGCCTCCAGCGACTAGCGGGAGGTGAGCAGTACTTC. As protein: CASSLQRLAGGEQYF.

The chain employs TRBV6-6 and TRBJ1-1; D perhaps matches TRBD1 (5 bases). Trimming left V 6 bases short and J 0 bases short, with 8 bases between. Germline values: CDR1 MNHNY, CDR2 SVGAGI (reference sequence). CDR3 length: 13 amino acids. The CDR3, as DNA: TGTGCCAGCAGGGCAGGGATGAACACTGAAGCTTTCTTT. It yields the protein CASRAGMNTEAFF.

V and J are TRBV2 and TRBJ2-1; D is perhaps TRBD2 (6 bases). The V gene lost 6 bases and the J gene lost 0 bases, with 6 bases spanning the gap. The germline CDR1 and CDR2 sequences are SNHLY and FYNNEI. This CDR3 contains 13 residues. The CDR3: CASSGSSYNEQFF. CDR3 DNA sequence: TGTGCCAGCAGCGGGAGCTCCTACAATGAGCAGTTCTTC.

The genes are TRBV4-1 and TRBJ2-1; 8 bases are a match to TRBD2. This CDR3 is 19 amino acids long. After removal of 0 bases from V and 0 bases from J, the junction contained 10 bases not matched to a gene. The germline CDR1 and CDR2 sequences are MGHRA and YSYEKL. CDR3 bases: TGCGCCAGCAGCCAAGATAGGCTAGCGGGCCTTAGCTCCTACAATGAGCAGTTCTTC. Translation: CASSQDRLAGLSSYNEQFF.

The chain uses TRBV28 and TRBJ2-1; D ambiguous. The CDR3 totals 15 residues. Germline V lookup: CDR1 MDHEN, CDR2 SYDVKM. V was cut by 2 bases and J by 1 base, with 9 bases left in between. The chain's CDR3 is CASSLVTQSYNEQFF. The CDR3 DNA sequence: TGTGCCAGCAGTTTAGTCACTCAATCCTACAATGAGCAGTTCTTC.

The V and J genes are TRBV19 and TRBJ2-2, with D perhaps matching TRBD1 (6 bases). CDR3 length equals 13 residues. V lost 6 bases, J lost 1 base, and 6 bases lay in between. In germline, CDR1 is LNHDA, CDR2 SQIVND (reference sequence). CDR3 nucleotides: TGTGCCAGTAGACAGGGGAACACCGGGGAGCTGTTTTTT. Its translation is CASRQGNTGELFF.

V gene TRBV7-3 combines with J gene TRBJ2-3; a possible D gene is TRBD1 (6 bases). The CDR3 contains 14 residues. The ends were cut back, 5 bases at V and 4 bases at J, with 13 bases in the middle. Per the germline V gene, CDR1 is SGHTA and CDR2 is FQGTGA. CDR3 residues: CASSRDRNADTQYF. In DNA form, the CDR3 reads TGTGCCAGCAGCCGAGACAGGAACGCAGATACGCAGTATTTT.

This chain connects TRBV12-5 to TRBJ2-4, with TRBD1 identical over 8 bases. The germline V gene encodes CDR1 LGHNT and CDR2 FRNRAP. J gave up 4 bases and V 4 bases, and 3 bases lay outside the gene matches. The CDR3 consists of 14 residues. In nucleotides, the CDR3 is TGTGCTAGTGGTTCCGGGACAGGTAAAAACATTCAGTACTTC. Its translation is CASGSGTGKNIQYF.

The chain has TRBV27 and TRBJ2-7; 9 bases line up with TRBD2. Germline trimming cut 4 bases from V and 4 bases from J; bases unmatched to any gene: 5. This CDR3 region has 14 residues. Germline CDR1 reads MNHEY; CDR2 reads SMNVEV (reference sequence). For the CDR3, the DNA is TGTGCCAGCAGTTCAGGTAGCGGGAGTTACGAGCAGTACTTC. This gives the protein CASSSGSGSYEQYF.

This sequence joins TRBV6-1 and TRBJ1-2; TRBD1 agrees at 9 bases. Germline V lookup: CDR1 MNHNS, CDR2 SASEGT. The CDR3 spans 18 residues. V shed 4 bases and J 8 bases; nucleotides not matched to a gene: 20. This chain's CDR3 is CASSANRDRAIFFRGYTF. DNA of the CDR3: TGTGCCAGCAGTGCAAACCGGGACAGGGCCATTTTTTTCCGGGGCTACACCTTC.

The chain's CDR3 is CASSVMSLAEEQFF. The DNA for the CDR3 is TGTGCCAGCAGCGTAATGTCCCTAGCGGAAGAGCAGTTCTTC. The V call is TRBV9, the J call TRBJ2-1; 7 nucleotides line up with TRBD2. With 1 base clipped from V and 10 bases from J, the junction kept 8 bases outside the gene matches. The CDR3 consists of 14 residues. Germline CDR1 is SGDLS and CDR2 is YYNGEE.

V gene TRBV12-5 combines with J gene TRBJ1-5; 7 nucleotides align to TRBD1. CDR3 length equals 15 residues. Germline trimming cut 1 base from V and 2 bases from J; bases unmatched to any gene: 2. CDR1 and CDR2 from the germline V gene are LGHNT and FRNRAP. The CDR3 bases are TGTGCTAGTGGTTTGGGACAGGGAGGCAATCAGCCCCAGCATTTT. Its protein product is CASGLGQGGNQPQHF.

The chain links TRBV27 to TRBJ1-5; no clear D gene. The CDR3 is made up of 13 amino acids. Deletions cut 2 bases from V and 7 bases from J, with 9 bases between. The V gene's germline CDR1 is MNHEY and CDR2 SMNVEV (reference sequence). In DNA, the CDR3 is TGTGCCAGCAGTTTAACTCAGGTACAGCCCCAGCATTTT. Translated, it gives CASSLTQVQPQHF.

This clone was seen only once. The genes are TRBV29-1 and TRBJ2-2, with TRBD2 as a possible D gene (6 bases). Germline V gene data show CDR1 as SQVTM and CDR2 as ANQGSEA. The CDR3 totals 15 residues. The ends were cut back, 6 bases at V and 1 base at J, with 15 bases in the middle. The CDR3 sequence: CSVEAGTLNTGELFF. The CDR3 bases are TGCAGCGTCGAGGCCGGGACTCTGAACACCGGGGAGCTGTTTTTT.

The V call is TRBV25-1, the J call TRBJ2-7; 10 bases line up with TRBD1. The CDR3 sequence is 17 residues long. After removal of 2 bases from V and 2 bases from J, the junction contained 9 bases not matched to a gene. Germline CDR1 is MGHDK and CDR2 is SYGVNS. The CDR3 protein is CASSEESRTGGAYEQYF. The DNA of the CDR3 is TGTGCCAGCAGTGAAGAGTCGCGGACAGGGGGAGCCTACGAGCAGTACTTC.

The sample holds a few counts of this clone. The DNA of the CDR3 is TGTGCCAGCAGTACTCCGGGACAGGCCAATCAGCCCCAGCATTTT. Its protein is CASSTPGQANQPQHF. The chain employs TRBV28 and TRBJ1-5; 8 positions match TRBD1. Germline CDR1 is MDHEN and CDR2 is SYDVKM. V was clipped by 5 bases and J by 3 bases; unmatched bases: 6. The CDR3 consists of 15 residues.

CDR3: CASSFRATGGYEQYF. Written as DNA, the CDR3 is TGTGCCAGCAGCTTTCGGGCGACAGGGGGCTACGAGCAGTACTTC. The chain carries TRBV11-3 and TRBJ2-7, with 9 bases that match TRBD1. The V gene end was trimmed by 3 bases and the J gene end by 3 bases; junction bases not matched to a gene: 6. Germline CDR1 is SGHNT and CDR2 is YENEEA. This CDR3 region has 15 residues.

This chain uses TRBV19 with TRBJ2-5; 8 bases agree with TRBD1. V was clipped by 10 bases and J by 2 bases; unmatched bases: 12. The CDR3 is 15 residues long. In germline, CDR1 is LNHDA, CDR2 SQIVND (reference sequence). CDR3 sequence: CATSAGTGLQETQYF. The CDR3 DNA reads TGTGCCACCTCTGCCGGGACAGGTCTTCAAGAGACCCAGTACTTC.

The chain couples TRBV6-1 to TRBJ2-2; 9 nucleotides agree with TRBD1. CDR3 length: 15 residues. CDR1 MNHNS and CDR2 SASEGT come from the germline V gene. With V trimmed by 5 bases and J by 0 bases, 1 base remained unmatched. Here the CDR3 DNA reads TGTGCCAGCAGTAGGGACAGGGCGAACACCGGGGAGCTGTTTTTT. The encoded protein is CASSRDRANTGELFF.

The chain couples TRBV6-1 to TRBJ2-7; 12 bases map to TRBD2. Germline lookup yields CDR1 MNHNS and CDR2 SASEGT. The length of the CDR3 is 14 residues. CDR3 protein: CAAGTSGFSYEQYF. The CDR3 DNA sequence: TGTGCGGCCGGGACTAGCGGGTTCTCCTACGAGCAGTACTTC.

The V and J genes are TRBV5-4 and TRBJ1-2, with D maybe TRBD1 (5 bases). Germline lookup yields CDR1 SGHNT and CDR2 YYREEE (reference sequence). Trimming stripped 4 bases from V and 4 bases from J, with 14 bases between. CDR3 size: 14 residues. The CDR3 protein is CASSHPQEIYGYTF. In DNA, the CDR3 is TGTGCCAGCAGCCACCCACAGGAGATCTATGGCTACACCTTC.

The chain recombines TRBV29-1 with TRBJ2-5; 10 nucleotides align to TRBD2. CDR1 and CDR2 (germline): SQVTM, ANQGSEA. V gave up 4 bases and J gave up 4 bases; unmatched junction bases: 9. This CDR3 comprises 15 residues. The CDR3 DNA is TGCAGCGTTGTACCTAGCGGGAGATGGGGAGAGACCCAGTACTTC. Translating it yields CSVVPSGRWGETQYF.